Only a few counts were recorded for the clone carrying this TCR beta chain. This sample was included in a study of CD8 T cells in ankylosing spondylitis. Via MiXCR, TCRdb re-called the 5' RACE reads, giving one row per CDR3 protein. The sample comprises around 340,000 distinct CDR3 sequences, roughly 20% of which are singletons, and around 13% rests with the top ten. Trimming removed 2 bases at V and 7 bases at J, with 14 bases between. Germline assignment: CDR1 SEHNR and CDR2 FQNEAQ (reference sequence). The CDR3 consists of 15 residues. The chain combines TRBV7-9 with TRBJ1-4; D perhaps matches TRBD1 (5 bases). The sequencing sample was made of blood, either unsorted or a sorted T cell fraction (not recorded which). The TCR comes from a male donor with ankylosing spondylitis or in good health (not recorded which). CDR3 nucleotide sequence: TGTGCCAGCAGCTTATACGGGGGAAAATCTGAAAAACTGTTTTTT. Protein: CASSLYGGKSEKLFF.